This entry lists 26 T cell receptor beta chains sequenced from one sample in a study of T cell responses to AZD1222 COVID-19 vaccine. Using immunoSEQ multiplex PCR, the repertoire was profiled, and TCRdb retains in-frame clones only, with some absent. The data contain about 170,000 clones, just under 90% of them singletons. This specimen consisted of peripheral blood, obtained 28 days after the second dose of the MenACWY control vaccine. The receptors originated from an adult who received the MenACWY meningococcal vaccine as a control.

This CDR3 reads CASSGLRGVGAGEKLFF. In DNA, the CDR3 is TGTGCCAGCAGTGGCCTCCGGGGGGTCGGGGCTGGGGAAAAACTGTTTTTT. The chain employs TRBV2 and TRBJ1-4; D possibly corresponds to TRBD1 (5 bases). V lost 4 bases to trimming and J lost 8 bases, with 23 bases between them. Germline CDR1 SNHLY, CDR2 FYNNEI. The CDR3 totals 17 residues.

The chain is built from TRBV28 and TRBJ2-7, with TRBD2 matching 11 bases. The CDR3 totals 18 residues. Trimming at V came to 4 bases and at J to 0 bases, leaving 11 bases not matched to a gene. The germline V gene has CDR1 MDHEN and CDR2 SYDVKM. The DNA of the CDR3 is TGTGCCAGCAGTTCCTTCCATAGCGGGAGGGCCAACTCCTACGAGCAGTACTTC. The encoded protein is CASSSFHSGRANSYEQYF.

The chain links TRBV3-1 (or the pseudogene TRBV3-2) to TRBJ2-2; no definite D call. Trimming pared 2 bases from V and 8 bases from J, leaving 3 bases between. The germline CDR1 and CDR2 sequences are LGHDT and YNNKEL (reference sequence). This CDR3 is built from 11 residues. CDR3 amino acids: CASSQQGELFF. The CDR3 bases are TGTGCCAGCAGCCAACAAGGGGAGCTGTTTTTT.

This clone was picked up one time. The V and J genes are TRBV28 and TRBJ1-6; 10 positions agree with TRBD1. CDR1 and CDR2 from the germline V gene are MDHEN and SYDVKM. The trim removed 6 bases at V and 7 bases at J, leaving 3 bases unmatched. The CDR3 is made up of 14 amino acids. CDR3: CASRGGQGNSPLHF. CDR3 DNA sequence: TGTGCCAGCAGGGGGGGACAGGGGAATTCACCCCTCCACTTT.

The chain recombines TRBV4-3 with TRBJ2-5; 9 nucleotides agree with TRBD2. V lost 3 bases and J lost 4; bases outside the gene matches: 6. Germline values: CDR1 LGHNA, CDR2 YSLEER. This CDR3 comprises 15 residues. In DNA, the CDR3 is TGCGCCAGCAGCCACCTTACGGGACTAGCAGAGACCCAGTACTTC. Protein: CASSHLTGLAETQYF.

The chain is built from TRBV27 and TRBJ2-2; 7 positions match TRBD1. Trimming cost V 3 bases and J 2 bases; bases outside gene matches: 3. The CDR3 runs to 15 residues. Germline lookup yields CDR1 MNHEY and CDR2 SMNVEV (reference sequence). The CDR3 sequence: CASSFQGDNTGELFF. DNA for the CDR3: TGTGCCAGCAGTTTTCAGGGGGATAACACCGGGGAGCTGTTTTTT.

On this clone itself: A junction end diverges from the germline sequence, so it may reflect a read error. The chain carries TRBV6-2 or TRBV6-3 and TRBJ1-5; D is ambiguous. This CDR3 has 15 residues. CDR1 is MNHEY and CDR2 is SVGEGT in the germline V gene. CDR3 loop: CASSYSQGQHQPQHF. The CDR3, as DNA: TGTGCCAGCAGTTACTCACAAGGGCAGCATCAACCCCAGCATTTT.

The chain couples TRBV4-3 to TRBJ2-2, with D maybe TRBD2 (5 bases). Germline V CDR1 and CDR2: LGHNA, YSLEER. V lost 4 bases, J lost 7 bases, and 16 bases lay in between. The length of the CDR3 is 15 residues. CDR3 coding DNA: TGCGCCAGCAGCCCCCAAGGAGGAGTCCACGGGGAGCTGTTTTTT. Amino acid sequence: CASSPQGGVHGELFF.

The V gene is TRBV7-7, the J gene TRBJ2-2; D is possibly TRBD2 (5 bases). V was clipped by 0 bases and J by 3 bases, with 5 bases between them. The CDR3 extends over 14 amino acids. Germline CDR1 reads SSHAT; CDR2 reads FNYEAQ (reference sequence). The CDR3 DNA reads as TGTGCCAGCAGCTTAGCGGGAGACACCGGGGAGCTGTTTTTT. This encodes CASSLAGDTGELFF.

As concerns this clone: One junction end does not reproduce the germline sequence, and a read error may be involved. This sequence joins TRBV7-9 and TRBJ2-3; 7 bases match TRBD2. This CDR3 spans 12 amino acids. Germline CDR1 is SEHNR and CDR2 is FQNEAQ (reference sequence). As DNA, the CDR3 is TGCCTCGGCGAGCGGGACGCAGATACGCAGTATTTT. It yields the protein CLGERDADTQYF.

The gene calls are TRBV15 and TRBJ2-1, with D unclear. The CDR3 has 14 amino acids. Germline CDR1 is LNHNV and CDR2 is YYDKDF (reference sequence). Trimming stripped 0 bases from V and 4 bases from J, with 7 bases between. The chain's CDR3 is CATSRDPSYNEQFF. The CDR3 nucleotides are TGTGCCACCAGCAGAGATCCCTCTTACAATGAGCAGTTCTTC.

The chain is built from TRBV6-2 or TRBV6-3 and TRBJ2-5; D ambiguous. The V gene's germline CDR1 is MNHEY and CDR2 SVGEGT. With 2 bases removed from V and 5 bases from J, the gap between germline ends came to 12 bases. The CDR3 consists of 14 residues. The CDR3 here is CASSYVVGRETQYF. CDR3 bases: TGTGCCAGCAGTTACGTCGTTGGTCGGGAGACCCAGTACTTC.

This rearrangement joins TRBV28 to TRBJ1-2; the match to TRBD1 covers 7 bases. The CDR3 extends over 13 amino acids. CDR1 MDHEN and CDR2 SYDVKM come from the germline V gene. With V trimmed by 4 bases and J by 8 bases, 7 bases remained unmatched. The DNA of the CDR3 is TGTGCCAGCAGTTCCCGGGACAGTCAGGGCTACACCTTC. This sequence encodes CASSSRDSQGYTF.

The chain is built from TRBV27 and TRBJ1-2; TRBD1 might be the D (5 bases). The germline V gene encodes CDR1 MNHEY and CDR2 SMNVEV (reference sequence). This CDR3 has 15 residues. Trimming removed 8 bases at V and 6 bases at J, with 22 bases between. The CDR3, as DNA: TGTGCCAGCGCAAGGGGAGGACTGAAACCTAATGGCTACACCTTC. Its protein is CASARGGLKPNGYTF.

The V call is TRBV28, the J call TRBJ1-2; maybe TRBD1 (5 bases). The CDR3 is 14 amino acids. Trimming removed 3 bases at V and 7 bases at J, with 15 bases between. Looked up from germline, CDR1 is MDHEN and CDR2 is SYDVKM. CDR3 residues: CASSLEPGRSGYTF. The CDR3 DNA follows: TGTGCCAGCAGTTTGGAACCAGGGCGAAGTGGCTACACCTTC.

V gene TRBV29-1 combines with J gene TRBJ1-5, with 9 bases fitting TRBD1. V was clipped by 4 bases and J by 7 bases; unmatched bases: 5. The CDR3 spans 13 residues. Germline V CDR1 and CDR2: SQVTM, ANQGSEA. Here the CDR3 reads CSVAGQGSQPQHF. The CDR3 nucleotides are TGCAGCGTTGCCGGACAGGGGAGCCAGCCCCAGCATTTT.

The CDR3 DNA is TGTGCCAGCAGCGTAGGGGGTAGCGGACCCTACGAGCAGTACTTC. This encodes CASSVGGSGPYEQYF. V gene TRBV9 combines with J gene TRBJ2-7, with D possibly matching TRBD2 (6 bases). Germline CDR1 is SGDLS and CDR2 is YYNGEE. V lost 0 bases and J lost 2, with 12 bases in between. The CDR3 covers 15 residues. The entire variable domain, with the rest obtained from reference TRBV9 and TRBJ2-7, is as follows: DSGVTQTPKHLITATGQRVTLRCSPRSGDLSVYWYQQSLDQGLQFLIQYYNGEERAKGNILERFSAQQFPDLHSELNLSSLELGDSALYFCASSVGGSGPYEQYFGPGTRLTVT.

The chain combines TRBV27 with TRBJ1-2, with a possible D match to TRBD1 (5 bases). The CDR3 is 16 amino acids. V was pared by 1 base and J by 1 base, with 13 bases between. Per the germline V gene, CDR1 is MNHEY and CDR2 is SMNVEV (reference sequence). The CDR3: CASSLFSQGDNYGYTF. The CDR3 DNA sequence: TGTGCCAGCAGTTTATTTTCGCAGGGAGATAACTATGGCTACACCTTC.

The J gene is TRBJ1-5, the V gene TRBV21-1. TRBV21-1 is given as a pseudogene. The CDR3 extends over 15 amino acids. CDR3 loop: CASSRWGIWNQPQHF. In DNA, the CDR3 is TGTGCCAGCAGCAGATGGGGGATTTGGAATCAGCCCCAGCATTTT.

The chain employs TRBV19 and TRBJ1-2; no reliable D call. Between the trimmed V and J ends, which lost 3 bases and 2 bases, there was a span of 7 bases. CDR1 and CDR2 (germline): LNHDA, SQIVND (reference sequence). The CDR3 contains 13 residues. Written as DNA, the CDR3 is TGTGCCAGTAGTATTTCACAGAACTATGGCTACACCTTC. Protein sequence: CASSISQNYGYTF.

The V gene is TRBV7-2, the J gene TRBJ2-3; D may match TRBD1 or TRBD2 (5 bases each). Germline V CDR1 and CDR2: SGHTA, FQGNSA. The CDR3 loop spans 15 amino acids. V lost 5 bases, J lost 10 bases, and 22 bases lay in between. CDR3 in amino acids: CASSPGTAWGYAQYF. The CDR3 DNA reads as TGTGCCAGCAGCCCTGGGACGGCATGGGGATATGCGCAGTATTTT.

The chain has TRBV6-5 and TRBJ2-1, with D hard to call. V was trimmed by 6 bases and J by 2 bases, leaving 8 bases between them. The CDR3 loop spans 13 amino acids. The germline V gene encodes CDR1 MNHEY and CDR2 SVGAGI. The CDR3 spells CASRSGPYNEQFF. The CDR3, as DNA: TGTGCCAGCAGGTCGGGCCCCTACAATGAGCAGTTCTTC.

V and J are TRBV7-9 and TRBJ2-7; TRBD1 matches 10 bases. The CDR3 spans 15 residues. Germline V gives CDR1 SEHNR, CDR2 FQNEAQ (reference sequence). J lost 3 bases, V lost 2 bases, and 4 bases had no gene match. The CDR3 loop is CASSLLGQGIYEQYF. In DNA form, the CDR3 reads TGTGCCAGCAGCTTACTGGGACAGGGGATCTACGAGCAGTACTTC.

The V call is TRBV6-2 or TRBV6-3, the J call TRBJ1-1, with D tentatively TRBD1 (6 bases). The V end lost 6 bases, the J end lost 0 bases, and 26 bases lay between the germline ends. Looked up from germline, CDR1 is MNHEY and CDR2 is SVGEGT. The CDR3 covers 19 residues. CDR3 protein: CASSPYSSSGASLNTEAFF. The DNA of the CDR3 is TGTGCCAGCAGCCCCTATAGCAGTTCAGGGGCCAGCCTGAACACTGAAGCTTTCTTT.

The chain combines TRBV27 with TRBJ2-1; TRBD2 matches at 8 bases. Per the germline V gene, CDR1 is MNHEY and CDR2 is SMNVEV (reference sequence). The V gene end was trimmed by 3 bases and the J gene end by 9 bases; junction bases not matched to a gene: 13. CDR3 length equals 16 residues. This chain's CDR3 is CASSFYRLAGEVEQFF. The CDR3 DNA is TGTGCCAGCAGTTTTTATCGTCTAGCGGGTGAGGTTGAGCAGTTCTTC.

V usage is TRBV27 and J usage is TRBJ1-6, with 7 nucleotides matching TRBD1. The CDR3 runs to 16 residues. Germline trimming cut 8 bases from V and 7 bases from J; bases unmatched to any gene: 14. In germline, CDR1 is MNHEY, CDR2 SMNVEV (reference sequence). The CDR3 reads CASSSQGVLRNSPLHF. In DNA form, the CDR3 reads TGTGCCAGCTCCTCTCAGGGGGTATTAAGGAATTCACCCCTCCACTTT.